This T cell receptor beta chain was documented in a study of CD8 T cells in Susac syndrome. With random hexamers, reverse transcription was performed on roughly 0.45 to 1 ug of RNA. TCR beta CDR3 was amplified by immunoSEQ multiplex PCR. This amplification extended across 54 Vbeta and 13 Jbeta segments. TCRdb re-called the immunoSEQ multiplex PCR reads with MiXCR, one entry per CDR3 protein. There are 140,000 to 150,000 distinct CDR3 sequences in the sample; 90% to 95% occur only once, and 0.095% to 0.14% lies in the top ten. Each multiple sclerosis control was a treatment-naive patient with relapsing-remitting disease that was either stable or active. It was negative isolation that provided the CD8+ and CD4+ T cells, whereas TEMRA cells were enriched by FACS. V was cut by 8 bases and J by 0 bases, with 19 bases left in between. This CDR3 has 16 residues. The V gene's germline CDR1 is SGHAT and CDR2 FQDESV (reference sequence).

The chain links TRBV11-1 to TRBJ1-1, with no clear D. The specimen sequenced was CD4+ T cells from PBMCs. The TCR originated in a human donor with multiple sclerosis. The DNA of the CDR3 is TGTGCCAGCCAAGGAGGAGTTCTTAAGGTGAACACTGAAGCTTTCTTT. This gives the protein CASQGGVLKVNTEAFF.